The 17 T cell receptor beta chains below were found in one sample sequenced in a study of blood T cell repertoires in COVID-19. Here immunoSEQ multiplex PCR was the method, and the copy in TCRdb shows in-frame clones only, minus some. Of about 110,000 clones in the sample, around 90% were seen once. The sequencing input was peripheral blood. Receptor source: a human donor in a cohort sampled during active COVID-19.

The V gene is TRBV27, the J gene TRBJ2-7, with a weak D call TRBD1 (6 bases). Germline V gene lookup returns CDR1 MNHEY and CDR2 SMNVEV (reference sequence). The CDR3 sequence is 13 residues long. Trimming pared 3 bases from V and 6 bases from J, leaving 12 bases between. The CDR3 sequence: CASSLASGVEQYF. The CDR3 DNA reads TGTGCCAGCAGTTTGGCGTCAGGGGTCGAGCAGTACTTC.

V is TRBV2 and J is TRBJ1-5; possibly TRBD1 for D (5 bases). Germline V gives CDR1 SNHLY, CDR2 FYNNEI. The length of the CDR3 is 15 residues. Trimming took 4 bases from V and 1 from J, leaving 11 bases between them. CDR3 in DNA: TGTGCCAGCAGTGTAGGGGTTTCGAGCAATCAGCCCCAGCATTTT. This codes for CASSVGVSSNQPQHF.

This chain uses TRBV4-1 with TRBJ1-6; tentatively, D is TRBD1 (5 bases). V lost 0 bases to trimming and J lost 6 bases, with 9 bases between them. The CDR3 has 15 residues. Germline V gene sequence: CDR1 MGHRA, CDR2 YSYEKL. In DNA form, the CDR3 reads TGCGCCAGCAGCCAAGAAGGGGCAGGTAATTCACCCCTCCACTTT. Residues: CASSQEGAGNSPLHF.

The rearrangement joins TRBV29-1 to TRBJ2-3; 9 bases line up with TRBD2. Germline V gene sequence: CDR1 SQVTM, CDR2 ANQGSEA. J lost 1 base, V lost 6 bases, and 8 bases had no gene match. The CDR3 spans 15 residues. CDR3 residues: CSVRGAGGGTDTQYF. Written as DNA, the CDR3 is TGCAGCGTCCGCGGAGCGGGAGGCGGCACAGATACGCAGTATTTT.

The V call is TRBV4-2, the J call TRBJ2-7; TRBD2 matches 8 bases. J was trimmed by 3 bases and V by 4 bases; bases with no gene match: 5. The CDR3 contains 14 residues. The germline V gene encodes CDR1 LGHNA and CDR2 YNFKEQ. For the CDR3, the DNA is TGTGCCAGCAGCCCCCTTAGCGGGATCTACGAGCAGTACTTC. This sequence encodes CASSPLSGIYEQYF.

The DNA of the CDR3 is TGTGCCAGCAGTGAAGAGAGGGGGAGGGCCTACAATGAGCAGTTCTTC. This translates into CASSEERGRAYNEQFF. V gene TRBV6-1 combines with J gene TRBJ2-1, with a tentative D call TRBD2 (7 bases). Germline V gene lookup returns CDR1 MNHNS and CDR2 SASEGT. Trimming shortened V by 1 base and J by 2 bases, and 12 bases separated the two germline ends. The CDR3 totals 16 residues.

The CDR3 DNA follows: TGTGCCAGCAGAATAGGGACAGGGGGTAATTCACCCCTCCACTTT. It encodes CASRIGTGGNSPLHF. This chain links TRBV6-5 with TRBJ1-6, with 11 bases that match TRBD1. V gave up 6 bases and J gave up 6 bases; unmatched junction bases: 4. Germline V gives CDR1 MNHEY, CDR2 SVGAGI. The CDR3 runs 15 residues.

This chain connects TRBV11-2 to TRBJ2-7, with 9 bases aligning to TRBD1. This CDR3 region has 16 residues. V lost 1 base to trimming and J lost 5 bases; unmatched junction nucleotides: 9. The V gene's germline CDR1 is SGHAT and CDR2 FQNNGV. CDR3: CASSLATGTGSNEQYF. CDR3 nucleotides: TGTGCCAGCAGCTTAGCTACCGGGACAGGGTCAAACGAGCAGTACTTC. Complete variable domain (other parts from reference TRBV11-2 and TRBJ2-7): EAGVAQSPRYKIIEKRQSVAFWCNPISGHATLYWYQQILGQGPKLLIQFQNNGVVDDSQLPKDRFSAERLKGVDSTLKIQPAKLEDSAVYLCASSLATGTGSNEQYFGPGTRLTVT.

The V gene is TRBV28, the J gene TRBJ2-3; 10 positions agree with TRBD1. The CDR3 runs to 12 residues. V lost 11 bases and J lost 6; bases outside the gene matches: 5. The germline gives CDR1 MDHEN, CDR2 SYDVKM. The CDR3 protein is CAGGQGMDTQYF. The CDR3 DNA reads TGTGCCGGGGGACAGGGGATGGATACGCAGTATTTT. The complete variable domain, with remaining parts taken from reference TRBV28 and TRBJ2-3, reads DVKVTQSSRYLVKRTGEKVFLECVQDMDHENMFWYRQDPGLGLRLIYFSYDVKMKEKGDIPEGYSVSREKKERFSLILESASTNQTSMYLCAGGQGMDTQYFGPGTRLTVL.

The chain carries TRBV12-2 and TRBJ2-2; TRBD2 is the table's D call, not checked against the DNA. TRBV12-2 is labeled a pseudogene. The CDR3 spans 16 residues. CDR3: CASRLGRAENTGELFF. The CDR3 DNA is TGTGCAAGTCGCTTAGGTCGAGCGGAGAACACCGGGGAGCTGTTTTTT.

In this sample, this clone turned up once. This rearrangement joins TRBV6-6 to TRBJ2-1; TRBD1 agrees at 10 bases. J gave up 3 bases and V 5 bases, and 4 bases lay outside the gene matches. CDR3 length equals 15 residues. Germline CDR1 and CDR2: MNHNY and SVGAGI (reference sequence). The CDR3 DNA reads TGTGCCAGCAGTCGTGGACAGGGGGTCTACAATGAGCAGTTCTTC. Translation gives CASSRGQGVYNEQFF.

V is TRBV28 and J is TRBJ2-7; TRBD1 agrees at 9 bases. The V gene end was trimmed by 2 bases and the J gene end by 6 bases; junction bases not matched to a gene: 8. The CDR3 spans 15 residues. CDR1 and CDR2 (germline): MDHEN, SYDVKM. The CDR3 bases are TGTGCCAGCAGTTTACCCATCGGACAGGGGAGCGAGCAGTACTTC. Translation: CASSLPIGQGSEQYF.

The count of this clone is one. The chain employs TRBV27 and TRBJ2-3; the match to TRBD2 covers 10 bases. Germline V CDR1 and CDR2: MNHEY, SMNVEV (reference sequence). The J segment lost 2 bases and the V segment lost 5 bases, leaving 1 base of the junction unmatched. The CDR3 loop spans 14 amino acids. CDR3 loop: CASSSGGATDTQYF. The CDR3 DNA reads as TGTGCCAGCAGTAGCGGGGGGGCCACAGATACGCAGTATTTT.

As DNA, the CDR3 is TGTGCCAGCAGCTTATACGCCCAGGGCCGGAACGAGCAGTACTTC. Translation gives CASSLYAQGRNEQYF. The chain carries TRBV7-2 and TRBJ2-7, with D maybe TRBD1 (5 bases). Looked up from germline, CDR1 is SGHTA and CDR2 is FQGNSA. The CDR3 runs 15 residues. The V end was cut by 2 bases, the J end by 5 bases, with 16 bases between.

There are a few counts of this clone. The chain recombines TRBV27 with TRBJ1-1; D might be TRBD1 (6 bases). Trimming stripped 6 bases from V and 1 base from J, with 18 bases between. The CDR3 extends over 16 amino acids. Germline V gene data show CDR1 as MNHEY and CDR2 as SMNVEV (reference sequence). The chain's CDR3 is CASRKQGVGPNTEAFF. CDR3 coding DNA: TGTGCCAGCAGGAAACAGGGAGTGGGGCCGAACACTGAAGCTTTCTTT.

The chain employs TRBV4-2 and TRBJ2-3; TRBD1 aligns across 10 bases. With V trimmed by 0 bases and J by 0 bases, 9 bases remained unmatched. CDR3 length equals 19 residues. Per germline, CDR1 LGHNA and CDR2 YNFKEQ. Here the CDR3 DNA reads TGTGCCAGCAGCCAAGATCTTGGACAGGGGGGTTCTAGCACAGATACGCAGTATTTT. Protein product: CASSQDLGQGGSSTDTQYF.

This clone was detected once. The V call is TRBV19, the J call TRBJ2-3; the match to TRBD2 covers 8 bases. Germline V lookup: CDR1 LNHDA, CDR2 SQIVND (reference sequence). J was trimmed by 1 base and V by 7 bases; bases with no gene match: 4. This CDR3 has 14 amino acids. DNA for the CDR3: TGTGCCAGTACGGGCGGGGGGCGCACAGATACGCAGTATTTT. Translation gives CASTGGGRTDTQYF.